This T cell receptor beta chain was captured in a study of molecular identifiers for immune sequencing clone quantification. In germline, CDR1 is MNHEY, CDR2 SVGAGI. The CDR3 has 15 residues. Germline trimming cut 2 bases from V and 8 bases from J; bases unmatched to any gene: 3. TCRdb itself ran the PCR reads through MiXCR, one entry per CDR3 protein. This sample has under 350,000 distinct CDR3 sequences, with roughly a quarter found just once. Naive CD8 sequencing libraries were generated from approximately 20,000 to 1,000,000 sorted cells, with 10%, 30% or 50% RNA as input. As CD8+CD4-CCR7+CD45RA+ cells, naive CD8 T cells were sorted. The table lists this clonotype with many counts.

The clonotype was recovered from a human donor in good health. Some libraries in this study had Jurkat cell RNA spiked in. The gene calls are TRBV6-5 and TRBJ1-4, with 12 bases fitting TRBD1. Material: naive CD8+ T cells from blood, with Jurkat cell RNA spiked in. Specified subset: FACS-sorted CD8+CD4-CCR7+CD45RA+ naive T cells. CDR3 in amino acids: CASSYGTGGQEKLFF. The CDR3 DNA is TGTGCCAGCAGTTACGGGACAGGGGGCCAGGAAAAACTGTTTTTT.